The 20 T cell receptor beta chains presented below share a single source sample, sequenced in a study of shared clonotypes between healthy human individuals. Sequencing was performed with immunoSEQ multiplex PCR; in TCRdb, only in-frame clones are kept and a portion is missing. The profile shows approximately 1.9 million clones, about 94% of them singletons. Naive CD8 cells, CD45RO-negative and positively selected for CCR7, excluded terminally differentiated effector memory CD45RA+ cells. The sequenced sample consisted of naive CD8+ T cells from PBMCs. These receptor sequences come from a man between 18 and 29 years old in good health. Some clones in this sample may be carry-over from other donors' samples.

This rearrangement joins TRBV29-1 to TRBJ1-2; tentative D call: TRBD1 (5 bases). Germline CDR1 and CDR2: SQVTM and ANQGSEA. The CDR3 loop spans 14 amino acids. V was cut by 5 bases and J by 0 bases, with 13 bases left in between. CDR3 sequence: CSVWGGAANYGYTF. DNA for the CDR3: TGCAGCGTTTGGGGGGGAGCAGCTAACTATGGCTACACCTTC.

The chain links TRBV6-5 to TRBJ2-1; D uncertain. The CDR3 length is 16 residues. V was cut by 0 bases and J by 2 bases, with 11 bases left in between. Germline CDR1 and CDR2: MNHEY and SVGAGI. DNA of the CDR3: TGTGCCAGCAGTTACTCGAATGTAGGAACCTACAATGAGCAGTTCTTC. It is translated as CASSYSNVGTYNEQFF.

This clone was seen once. The chain has TRBV9 and TRBJ2-7; 7 bases agree with TRBD2. The CDR3 contains 14 residues. The V and J ends lost 4 bases and 1 base, in that order; junction bases with no gene match: 5. CDR1 is SGDLS and CDR2 is YYNGEE in the germline V gene. The CDR3 DNA reads as TGTGCCAGCAGCCGGGAGGACGGGTCCTACGAGCAGTACTTC. Protein product: CASSREDGSYEQYF.

The chain is built from TRBV27 and TRBJ1-3, with D possibly being TRBD1 (5 bases). The V and J ends lost 4 bases and 3 bases respectively, with 13 bases between them. The CDR3 runs 15 residues. CDR1 is MNHEY and CDR2 is SMNVEV in the germline V gene (reference sequence). The CDR3 is CASSSFLGVGNTIYF. CDR3 bases: TGTGCCAGCAGTTCCTTTCTAGGGGTTGGAAACACCATATATTTT.

This clone was observed a handful of times. Other nucleotide sequences from this sample produce the same CDR3. The chain combines TRBV27 with TRBJ2-7; D is unresolved. V was cut by 5 bases and J by 1 base, with 6 bases left in between. This CDR3 has 12 amino acids. The germline CDR1 and CDR2 sequences are MNHEY and SMNVEV (reference sequence). The CDR3 nucleotides are TGTGCCAGCAGTGCCGGATCCTACGAGCAGTACTTC. It is translated as CASSAGSYEQYF.

This clone was seen a single time. The rearrangement uses TRBV5-1 and TRBJ2-3; D gene ambiguous. There are 14 residues in the CDR3. Trimming stripped 0 bases from V and 7 bases from J, with 12 bases between. Germline V gives CDR1 SGHRS, CDR2 YFSETQ. CDR3 bases: TGCGCCAGCAGCTTGGAGGGCGGCCAGTATACGCAGTATTTT. Protein sequence: CASSLEGGQYTQYF.

In its sample, this clone was seen once. The V gene is TRBV7-9, the J gene TRBJ2-3, with D uncertain. This CDR3 spans 15 amino acids. Germline V gene sequence: CDR1 SEHNR, CDR2 FQNEAQ (reference sequence). Trimming pared 0 bases from V and 1 base from J, leaving 8 bases between. CDR3 sequence: CASSLAGRGTDTQYF. The CDR3 DNA reads as TGTGCCAGCAGCTTAGCGGGCCGGGGCACAGATACGCAGTATTTT.

This sequence joins TRBV29-1 and TRBJ2-7; 7 nucleotides match TRBD1. The trim removed 7 bases at V and 2 bases at J, leaving 11 bases unmatched. The CDR3 extends over 14 amino acids. CDR1 and CDR2 from the germline V gene are SQVTM and ANQGSEA. CDR3 sequence (DNA): TGCAGCGCCTTAACGGGACAGAGAACCTACGAGCAGTACTTC. Its protein is CSALTGQRTYEQYF.

The V call is TRBV27, the J call TRBJ2-1; 9 bases match TRBD2. CDR3 length: 16 amino acids. The ends lost 6 bases at V and 7 bases at J; junction bases unmatched: 13. Germline CDR1 reads MNHEY; CDR2 reads SMNVEV (reference sequence). The CDR3 is CASSPTAGGVVNEQFF. In DNA, the CDR3 is TGTGCCAGCAGCCCTACAGCGGGAGGAGTGGTGAATGAGCAGTTCTTC.

This chain uses TRBV15 with TRBJ2-2; no reliable D call. The V end was cut by 6 bases, the J end by 9 bases, with 11 bases between. Germline CDR1 and CDR2: LNHNV and YYDKDF (reference sequence). The CDR3 runs to 12 residues. The CDR3 DNA sequence: TGTGCCACCAGAGGGCCCCACAGGGAGCTGTTTTTT. This codes for CATRGPHRELFF.

The J gene is TRBJ1-5, the V gene TRBV19, with 12 bases identical to TRBD1. The ends lost 0 bases at V and 6 bases at J; junction bases unmatched: 6. The CDR3 is 17 residues long. Per the germline V gene, CDR1 is LNHDA and CDR2 is SQIVND (reference sequence). CDR3 DNA sequence: TGTGCCAGTAGTATAGAGGGACAGGGGGCGGGTATTCAGCCCCAGCATTTT. This codes for CASSIEGQGAGIQPQHF.

The chain joins TRBV25-1 to TRBJ1-1; D gene ambiguous. The germline V and J ends were trimmed by 4 bases and 0 bases, with 15 bases remaining between them. The germline V gene has CDR1 MGHDK and CDR2 SYGVNS. This CDR3 has 16 residues. The CDR3 DNA reads as TGTGCCAGCAGTGGAGGGCAGGACGAGGTGAACACTGAAGCTTTCTTT. Translated, it gives CASSGGQDEVNTEAFF.

The genes are TRBV11-3 and TRBJ2-7; a possible D gene is TRBD2 (6 bases). The V and J ends lost 5 bases and 0 bases respectively, with 8 bases between them. Germline lookup yields CDR1 SGHNT and CDR2 YENEEA. The CDR3 has 13 amino acids. CDR3 coding DNA: TGTGCCAGCAGCGCGCGGGACTCCTACGAGCAGTACTTC. Encoded protein: CASSARDSYEQYF.

This chain joins TRBV6-5 and TRBJ2-7; 11 bases line up with TRBD1. Per germline, CDR1 MNHEY and CDR2 SVGAGI. J lost 5 bases, V lost 0 bases, and 6 bases had no gene match. The CDR3 covers 16 residues. CDR3: CASSYSIGTGGDEQYF. The DNA of the CDR3 is TGTGCCAGCAGTTACTCGATCGGGACAGGGGGAGACGAGCAGTACTTC.

A word on this clone: The sample holds other DNA sequences that translate to the same CDR3. CDR3 sequence: CASSSSSYNEQFF. CDR3 sequence (DNA): TGTGCCAGCAGCTCGAGCTCCTACAATGAGCAGTTCTTC. The chain recombines TRBV6-5 with TRBJ2-1; D gene uncertain. This CDR3 comprises 13 residues. Trimming removed 6 bases from V and 0 bases from J, with 6 bases in between. Germline V CDR1 and CDR2: MNHEY, SVGAGI.

V and J are TRBV7-3 and TRBJ2-2; a possible D gene is TRBD2 (5 bases). This CDR3 has 17 residues. Trimming pared 3 bases from V and 4 bases from J, leaving 18 bases between. CDR1 is SGHTA, CDR2 FQGTGA, per germline. CDR3 loop: CASSFPGTSEGTGELFF. CDR3 in DNA: TGTGCCAGCAGCTTCCCAGGAACAAGCGAGGGCACCGGGGAGCTGTTTTTT.

This chain connects TRBV19 to TRBJ1-4, with 9 nucleotides matching TRBD1. V lost 7 bases and J lost 8; bases outside the gene matches: 8. CDR1 LNHDA and CDR2 SQIVND come from the germline V gene (reference sequence). This CDR3 comprises 14 residues. CDR3 in amino acids: CASTTGGAFEKLFF. In DNA, the CDR3 is TGTGCCAGTACAACAGGGGGCGCATTCGAAAAACTGTTTTTT.

V is TRBV27 and J is TRBJ2-2, with 7 bases identical to TRBD1. V gave up 5 bases and J gave up 3 bases; unmatched junction bases: 9. This CDR3 has 16 residues. The germline CDR1 and CDR2 sequences are MNHEY and SMNVEV (reference sequence). The CDR3 region is CASSPRQGRDTGELFF. CDR3 in DNA: TGTGCCAGCAGTCCCCGACAGGGTCGTGACACCGGGGAGCTGTTTTTT.

The chain employs TRBV10-1 and TRBJ2-5; no clear D. Trimming pared 3 bases from V and 9 bases from J, leaving 17 bases between. The CDR3 extends over 14 amino acids. Per the germline V gene, CDR1 is WNHNN and CDR2 is SYGVQD (reference sequence). CDR3 in DNA: TGCGCCAGCAGTGATAGTGTGTTACCGGTGTCCCAGTACTTC. Encoded protein: CASSDSVLPVSQYF.

The chain joins TRBV10-2 to TRBJ2-7, with 7 bases identical to TRBD2. The ends lost 6 bases at V and 1 base at J; junction bases unmatched: 9. CDR3 size: 15 residues. CDR1 is WSHSY, CDR2 SAAADI, per germline. The CDR3 loop reads CASRSSGTGSYEQYF. DNA for the CDR3: TGCGCCAGCAGGTCCAGCGGGACCGGATCCTACGAGCAGTACTTC.